The rows below give T cell receptor beta chains drawn from one sample of a study of blood T cell repertoires in COVID-19. Repertoires were generated with immunoSEQ multiplex PCR, while TCRdb's copy carries only in-frame clones and drops some. The data contain hundreds of thousands of clones, around 90% of them singletons. Source material: peripheral blood. The receptors originated from a man between 18 and 29 years old with active or convalescent COVID-19. Both conserved end residues are trimmed from each CDR3. Size values are once, few and many counts, or a class for expanded clones, and some rows have none.

clone_size: -; j_call: TRBJ2-3; v_call: TRBV2; cdr3_aa: ATRWAEDTDTQY
clone_size: -; j_call: TRBJ2-5; v_call: TRBV5-1; cdr3_aa: ASSLGTSGDQETQY
clone_size: -; j_call: TRBJ1-2; v_call: TRBV19; cdr3_aa: ASSSDRYYGYT
clone_size: -; j_call: TRBJ2-7; v_call: TRBV19; cdr3_aa: ASSLRGSGFYEQY
clone_size: -; j_call: TRBJ2-7; v_call: TRBV29-1; cdr3_aa: SPEVSYEQY
clone_size: -; j_call: TRBJ1-1; v_call: TRBV7-3; cdr3_aa: ASSPNRNTEAF
clone_size: -; j_call: TRBJ1-2; v_call: TRBV29-1; cdr3_aa: SVEEAYYGYT
clone_size: -; j_call: TRBJ1-5; v_call: TRBV6-6; cdr3_aa: ASSPKDRGSNQPQH
clone_size: -; j_call: TRBJ2-7; v_call: TRBV19; cdr3_aa: ASSIVGGEQY
clone_size: -; j_call: TRBJ2-3; v_call: TRBV19; cdr3_aa: ASRIPGGASDTQY
clone_size: -; j_call: TRBJ2-7; v_call: TRBV5-1; cdr3_aa: ASSASGEQY
clone_size: -; j_call: TRBJ2-5; v_call: TRBV28; cdr3_aa: ASSKRTRRRETQY
clone_size: few; j_call: TRBJ1-2; v_call: TRBV27; cdr3_aa: ASKTRQGAYGYT
clone_size: once; j_call: TRBJ1-6; v_call: TRBV5-4; cdr3_aa: PPGWNNSPLH
clone_size: few; j_call: TRBJ2-7; v_call: TRBV9; cdr3_aa: ASSDPGSNEQY
clone_size: -; j_call: TRBJ2-3; v_call: TRBV11-3; cdr3_aa: ASSLGSAGGPGTQY
clone_size: -; j_call: TRBJ2-1; v_call: TRBV9; cdr3_aa: ASSLAGGLADEQF
clone_size: -; j_call: TRBJ1-4; v_call: TRBV9; cdr3_aa: ASSQGEKLF
clone_size: -; j_call: TRBJ1-2; v_call: TRBV28; cdr3_aa: ASSLGRVGGGYT
clone_size: -; j_call: TRBJ1-3; v_call: TRBV5-1; cdr3_aa: ASSLSDKGIGNTIY
clone_size: once; j_call: TRBJ1-2; v_call: TRBV5-4; cdr3_aa: ASSPRSLYGYT
clone_size: -; j_call: TRBJ1-1; v_call: TRBV5-5; cdr3_aa: ASSNPTGGKYTEAF